This passage covers 17 T cell receptor beta chains from one sample sequenced in a study of blood T cell repertoires in COVID-19. TCRdb keeps only in-frame clones here, not all; method: immunoSEQ multiplex PCR. The sample records about 24,000 clones, around 88% being singletons. Input material: peripheral blood. Every receptor here comes from a human donor with active COVID-19. The donor label of this sample is uncertain.

Details on this clone: The identical CDR3 is also encoded by other nucleotide sequences in the sample. This sequence joins TRBV5-1 and TRBJ1-2, with D possibly TRBD1 on 6 matching bases. Germline assignment: CDR1 SGHRS and CDR2 YFSETQ. The V gene lost 5 bases and the J gene lost 4 bases, with 18 bases spanning the gap. The CDR3 extends over 15 amino acids. For the CDR3, the DNA is TGCGCCAGCAGTCCTACCGGGGGCGGGGGCTATGGCTACACCTTC. Protein sequence: CASSPTGGGGYGYTF.

The chain couples TRBV10-3 to TRBJ2-7; D may be TRBD2 (5 bases). The V gene lost 0 bases and the J gene lost 6 bases, with 12 bases spanning the gap. CDR1 and CDR2 (germline): ENHRY, SYGVKD. The CDR3 loop spans 14 amino acids. The CDR3 DNA sequence: TGTGCCATCAGTGAGTCGAATTCCAGCGGCGAGCAGTACTTC. Translating it yields CAISESNSSGEQYF.

The chain has TRBV6-2 or TRBV6-3 and TRBJ2-2; 7 bases match TRBD1. The V gene end was trimmed by 2 bases and the J gene end by 4 bases; junction bases not matched to a gene: 7. The CDR3 totals 16 residues. From germline, CDR1 is MNHEY and CDR2 SVGEGT. CDR3 sequence reads: CASSYTGTEVTGELFF. The CDR3 nucleotides read TGTGCCAGCAGTTACACCGGGACAGAAGTCACCGGGGAGCTGTTTTTT.

J is TRBJ1-5 and V is TRBV15; D remains unclear. V lost 2 bases, J lost 2 bases, and 4 bases lay in between. The CDR3 sequence is 13 residues long. CDR1 and CDR2 from the germline V gene are LNHNV and YYDKDF (reference sequence). This CDR3 reads CATSRQGNQPQHF. In DNA form, the CDR3 reads TGTGCCACCAGCAGACAGGGCAATCAGCCCCAGCATTTT.

V is TRBV5-1 and J is TRBJ2-5; 11 nucleotides line up with TRBD2. Germline CDR1 is SGHRS and CDR2 is YFSETQ. This CDR3 region has 15 residues. V dropped 1 base and J dropped 6; count of bases not matched to a gene: 5. As DNA, the CDR3 is TGCGCCAGCAGCTTGACGACTAGCGGGGAAAAGACCCAGTACTTC. The encoded protein is CASSLTTSGEKTQYF.

By frequency in the sample, this clone is medium-sized. The chain is built from TRBV9 and TRBJ1-2, with unresolved D. CDR1 SGDLS and CDR2 YYNGEE come from the germline V gene. The CDR3 has 14 amino acids. The V end was cut by 0 bases, the J end by 2 bases, with 8 bases between. DNA of the CDR3: TGTGCCAGCAGCGTAGTAAACGGGAACTATGGCTACACCTTC. Translating it yields CASSVVNGNYGYTF. The whole variable domain, remainder taken from reference TRBV9 and TRBJ1-2, is DSGVTQTPKHLITATGQRVTLRCSPRSGDLSVYWYQQSLDQGLQFLIQYYNGEERAKGNILERFSAQQFPDLHSELNLSSLELGDSALYFCASSVVNGNYGYTFGSGTRLTVV.

The gene calls are TRBV4-1 and TRBJ2-1; D is perhaps TRBD1 (5 bases). The germline V gene encodes CDR1 MGHRA and CDR2 YSYEKL. This CDR3 spans 15 amino acids. With 3 bases removed from V and 9 bases from J, the gap between germline ends came to 18 bases. In nucleotides, the CDR3 is TGCGCCAGCAGCCATGCGTTCCAGGGAAGAGGTGAGCAGTTCTTC. Translated: CASSHAFQGRGEQFF.

A few counts support this clone. The rearrangement uses TRBV9 and TRBJ2-5; 9 nucleotides match TRBD1. The V and J ends lost 4 bases and 5 bases, in that order; junction bases with no gene match: 6. CDR1 is SGDLS, CDR2 YYNGEE, per germline. The CDR3 spans 14 residues. The CDR3 reads CASSSDRGGETQYF. Here the CDR3 DNA reads TGTGCCAGCAGCTCGGACAGGGGAGGGGAGACCCAGTACTTC.

To note about this clone: At one of its ends the junction is not consistent with the germline gene, which may arise from a read error. The chain recombines TRBV7-7 with TRBJ2-2; 7 bases map to TRBD1. Germline V gene lookup returns CDR1 SSHAT and CDR2 FNYEAQ (reference sequence). The CDR3 has 12 residues. The CDR3 here is CASSSDRLELFF. CDR3 DNA: TGTGCTAGCAGCTCGGACAGGTTGGAGCTGTTTTTT.

This chain uses TRBV9 with TRBJ2-1, with 9 bases that match TRBD1. This CDR3 is 16 amino acids long. In germline, CDR1 is SGDLS, CDR2 YYNGEE. Trimming at V came to 0 bases and at J to 5 bases, leaving 6 bases not matched to a gene. The CDR3 nucleotides are TGTGCCAGCAGCGTAGTGCCACAGGGGGCCAACAATGAGCAGTTCTTC. Translating gives CASSVVPQGANNEQFF.

The chain links TRBV28 to TRBJ1-2, with 8 bases identical to TRBD1. The J segment lost 6 bases and the V segment lost 6 bases, leaving 6 bases of the junction unmatched. The CDR3 length is 13 residues. CDR1 and CDR2 from the germline V gene are MDHEN and SYDVKM. CDR3 residues: CASRKTGGDGYTF. The CDR3 DNA reads as TGTGCCAGCAGAAAAACAGGGGGAGATGGCTACACCTTC.

J is TRBJ2-7 and V is TRBV11-2, with TRBD2 identical over 12 bases. Trimming removed 4 bases from V and 7 bases from J; junction bases left unmatched: 11. The germline V gene has CDR1 SGHAT and CDR2 FQNNGV. This CDR3 has 16 amino acids. The DNA for the CDR3 is TGTGCCAGCAGCTCCCTGACTAGCGGGAGTTACACGGAGCAGTACTTC. Its protein product is CASSSLTSGSYTEQYF.

The chain recombines TRBV27 with TRBJ2-3, with 11 bases identical to TRBD1. J lost 6 bases, V lost 4 bases, and 6 bases had no gene match. CDR1 is MNHEY, CDR2 SMNVEV, per germline (reference sequence). This CDR3 spans 15 amino acids. In DNA form, the CDR3 reads TGTGCCAGCAGTTCCCCAGGGACAGGGGGGGATACGCAGTATTTT. Protein sequence: CASSSPGTGGDTQYF.

This clone showed up just once. The chain employs TRBV19 and TRBJ2-6; 11 bases align to TRBD1. The V gene end was trimmed by 4 bases and the J gene end by 4 bases; junction bases not matched to a gene: 6. Germline V lookup: CDR1 LNHDA, CDR2 SQIVND (reference sequence). The CDR3 sequence is 17 residues long. The CDR3 reads CASSKRTGGFGANVLTF. CDR3 bases: TGTGCCAGTAGTAAGCGGACAGGGGGCTTCGGGGCCAACGTCCTGACTTTC.

J is TRBJ2-7 and V is TRBV30; 7 nucleotides agree with TRBD2. Germline assignment: CDR1 GTSNPN and CDR2 SVGIG (reference sequence). J lost 6 bases, V lost 3 bases, and 2 bases had no gene match. The CDR3 spans 11 residues. The CDR3 reads CAWSGRSEQYF. For the CDR3, the DNA is TGTGCCTGGAGCGGGAGGTCCGAGCAGTACTTC.

V is TRBV28 and J is TRBJ1-6; the match to TRBD1 covers 7 bases. Germline V gene sequence: CDR1 MDHEN, CDR2 SYDVKM. The CDR3 contains 17 residues. After removal of 4 bases from V and 0 bases from J, the junction contained 6 bases not matched to a gene. The CDR3 here is CASSSRTGSSYNSPLHF. CDR3 DNA sequence: TGTGCCAGCAGTTCCCGGACAGGCAGCTCCTATAATTCACCCCTCCACTTT.

The V call is TRBV21-1, the J call TRBJ2-5; TRBD1, the table's D call, was not compared with the DNA. TRBV21-1 is an annotated pseudogene. This CDR3 is built from 12 residues. CDR3 amino acids: CASGTVGETQYF. CDR3 sequence (DNA): TGTGCCAGTGGGACAGTGGGAGAGACCCAGTACTTC.